These 7 T cell receptor beta chains share one sample of origin, sequenced in a study of blood T cell repertoires in COVID-19. Repertoires were generated with immunoSEQ multiplex PCR, while TCRdb's copy carries only in-frame clones and drops some. The sample consists of about 160,000 clones, around 77% of them appearing once. Sequencing was carried out using peripheral blood. The receptors originated from a man aged 65-85 years with acute or convalescent COVID-19.

The V call is TRBV4-1, the J call TRBJ2-5; the D gene is possibly TRBD2 (7 bases). Germline V lookup: CDR1 MGHRA, CDR2 YSYEKL. The CDR3 is 18 amino acids. V shed 0 bases and J shed 5 bases, with 22 bases lying between them. The CDR3 DNA reads as TGCGCCAGCAGCCAAGATCTTTTGGGGGGGGCGGAAGTTGAGACCCAGTACTTC. This encodes CASSQDLLGGAEVETQYF.

The chain couples TRBV7-6 to TRBJ2-1; TRBD2 matches at 11 bases. This CDR3 region has 16 residues. Germline CDR1 SGHVS, CDR2 FNYEAQ. V trimming: 3 bases; J trimming: 7 bases; junction bases outside the gene matches: 8. The CDR3 here is CASSFAPGLADNEQFF. The CDR3 DNA reads as TGTGCCAGCAGCTTTGCGCCGGGACTAGCGGATAATGAGCAGTTCTTC.

The chain carries TRBV27 and TRBJ2-3; 7 positions match TRBD2. The CDR3 extends over 15 amino acids. V lost 5 bases to trimming and J lost 4 bases; unmatched junction nucleotides: 9. Germline assignment: CDR1 MNHEY and CDR2 SMNVEV (reference sequence). The DNA for the CDR3 is TGTGCCAGCAGTATTGAGCGGGGTTATTCAGATACGCAGTATTTT. Encoded protein: CASSIERGYSDTQYF.

The rearrangement links TRBV7-2 to TRBJ1-3; D unresolved. Trimming removed 5 bases at V and 2 bases at J, with 10 bases between. This CDR3 comprises 14 residues. Germline loops: CDR1 SGHTA, CDR2 FQGNSA. The CDR3 nucleotides are TGTGCCAGCAGCCAAATAACTGCTGGAAACACCATATATTTT. As protein: CASSQITAGNTIYF.

The count of this clone is one. The chain combines TRBV29-1 with TRBJ1-2; 11 bases are a match to TRBD1. The length of the CDR3 is 13 residues. The germline V gene has CDR1 SQVTM and CDR2 ANQGSEA. V lost 8 bases to trimming and J lost 5 bases; unmatched junction nucleotides: 7. The CDR3 coding sequence is TGCAGCCTGGGACAGGGGGAAGGGTATGGCTACACCTTC. Its translation: CSLGQGEGYGYTF.

The V gene is TRBV4-1, the J gene TRBJ2-7; TRBD2 matches at 11 bases. Germline V CDR1 and CDR2: MGHRA, YSYEKL. V dropped 1 base and J dropped 3; count of bases not matched to a gene: 8. The CDR3 spans 17 residues. CDR3 nucleotides: TGCGCCAGCAGCCAAGGTCCGGGGACTAGCGGCTACTACGAGCAGTACTTC. Residues: CASSQGPGTSGYYEQYF.

This clone was observed many times. This chain links TRBV2 with TRBJ2-3, with 9 bases identical to TRBD2. J was trimmed by 3 bases and V by 3 bases; bases with no gene match: 4. This CDR3 is built from 15 residues. Germline V gene lookup returns CDR1 SNHLY and CDR2 FYNNEI. CDR3 sequence: CASSDAGGVTDTQYF. The CDR3 nucleotides are TGTGCCAGCAGTGATGCGGGAGGGGTGACAGATACGCAGTATTTT.